Shown below are 21 T cell receptor beta chains from a single sample sequenced in a study of radiation and T cells in renal cell carcinoma. TCRdb keeps only in-frame clones here, not all; method: immunoSEQ multiplex PCR. The sample records about 22,000 clones, over 70% being singletons. Indicated time point: baseline pretreatment blood. Treatment in this sample: 15 Gy SBRT to primary tumor, nephrectomy 4 weeks later. The sequences come from blood, collected from a patient whose treatment included radiotherapy and nephrectomy. Receptor source: a man aged 55 to 70 with renal cell carcinoma.

V usage is TRBV5-6 and J usage is TRBJ1-5; D not resolved. The CDR3 has 12 amino acids. V was cut by 3 bases and J by 5 bases, with 6 bases left in between. From germline, CDR1 is SGHDT and CDR2 YYEEEE. The CDR3 DNA reads TGTGCCAGCAGCTCACCCGATCAGCCCCAGCATTTT. It translates to CASSSPDQPQHF.

The CDR3 is CASSRKRGPYNEQFF. For the CDR3, the DNA is TGTGCCAGCAGCCGCAAGCGGGGTCCCTACAATGAGCAGTTCTTC. The V and J genes are TRBV7-6 and TRBJ2-1; 7 positions match TRBD2. Germline assignment: CDR1 SGHVS and CDR2 FNYEAQ. There are 15 residues in the CDR3. The junction had 6 bases not matched to a gene; V was cut back by 5 bases and J by 2 bases.

This clone was detected a few times. The gene calls are TRBV10-1 and TRBJ2-5, with 9 bases lining up with TRBD2. J was trimmed by 6 bases and V by 0 bases; bases with no gene match: 8. The germline V gene encodes CDR1 WNHNN and CDR2 SYGVQD (reference sequence). This CDR3 is built from 16 residues. The CDR3 sequence is CASSESAGGLGKTQYF. For the CDR3, the DNA is TGCGCCAGCAGTGAGTCGGCGGGAGGGTTAGGAAAGACCCAGTACTTC.

The chain carries TRBV28 and TRBJ1-2, with TRBD1 matching 9 bases. Germline-derived CDR1 and CDR2 are MDHEN and SYDVKM. This CDR3 is built from 16 residues. V was pared by 3 bases and J by 3 bases, with 8 bases of the junction left unmatched. In nucleotides, the CDR3 is TGTGCCAGCAGTTTGACAGGGGGGCCCTCGGACTATGGCTACACCTTC. This sequence encodes CASSLTGGPSDYGYTF.

CDR3 sequence reads: CASSEPGTLYEKLFF. The CDR3, as DNA: TGTGCCAGCAGCGAGCCAGGGACGCTTTATGAAAAACTGTTTTTT. V usage is TRBV14 and J usage is TRBJ1-4, with D tentatively TRBD1 (5 bases). The V gene lost 5 bases and the J gene lost 6 bases, with 16 bases spanning the gap. CDR1 is SGHDN, CDR2 FVKESK, per germline. This CDR3 contains 15 residues.

This clone appeared once. This sequence joins TRBV6-5 and TRBJ1-6; 7 bases match TRBD1. V gave up 6 bases and J gave up 7 bases; unmatched junction bases: 9. This CDR3 contains 15 residues. CDR1 is MNHEY and CDR2 is SVGAGI in the germline V gene. Written as DNA, the CDR3 is TGTGCCAGCAGACTCTCTACAGGGGCAAATTCACCCCTCCACTTT. Amino acid sequence: CASRLSTGANSPLHF.

The genes are TRBV19 and TRBJ2-7, with D tentatively TRBD1 or TRBD2 (5 bases each). The CDR3 totals 12 residues. Trimming removed 11 bases at V and 3 bases at J, with 14 bases between. Germline V gives CDR1 LNHDA, CDR2 SQIVND (reference sequence). The CDR3 region has the DNA TGTGCCGTAAGTGGGGGTGGCTACGAGCAGTACTTC. As protein: CAVSGGGYEQYF.

V is TRBV5-3 and J is TRBJ2-1; 11 bases line up with TRBD2. TRBV5-3 is an open reading frame whose function is uncertain. V lost 4 bases, J lost 4 bases, and 10 bases stayed unmatched. The CDR3 covers 17 residues. CDR3 sequence: CARSRNPGTSGYNEQFF. CDR3 sequence (DNA): TGTGCCAGAAGCCGGAATCCCGGGACTAGCGGATACAATGAGCAGTTCTTC.

This rearrangement joins TRBV5-1 to TRBJ2-7; D perhaps matches TRBD2 (5 bases). Germline values: CDR1 SGHRS, CDR2 YFSETQ. The CDR3 runs 13 residues. Trimming shortened V by 5 bases and J by 3 bases, and 12 bases separated the two germline ends. The CDR3 is CASRTFGGYEQYF. CDR3 DNA: TGCGCCAGCAGAACCTTCGGAGGCTACGAGCAGTACTTC.

The rearrangement joins TRBV5-4 to TRBJ1-2; D is possibly TRBD1 (6 bases). CDR3 length equals 16 residues. V lost 4 bases to trimming and J lost 5 bases, with 21 bases between them. Germline CDR1 SGHNT, CDR2 YYREEE (reference sequence). CDR3 coding DNA: TGTGCCAGCAGCCAGGGCCCCCAGGGGCCCATGTATGGCTACACCTTC. Residues: CASSQGPQGPMYGYTF.

This clone was recorded only once. The gene calls are TRBV4-2 and TRBJ2-3, with D perhaps assigned TRBD1 or TRBD2 (6 bases each). Germline loops: CDR1 LGHNA, CDR2 YNFKEQ. There are 15 residues in the CDR3. Trimming removed 4 bases from V and 0 bases from J, with 11 bases in between. Written as DNA, the CDR3 is TGTGCCAGCAGCCCGGGCGGGACAAGCACAGATACGCAGTATTTT. The encoded protein is CASSPGGTSTDTQYF.

The rearrangement links TRBV11-2 to TRBJ2-1, with no clear D. Germline CDR1 SGHAT, CDR2 FQNNGV. The CDR3 spans 12 residues. Trimming took 5 bases from V and 10 from J, leaving 12 bases between them. DNA of the CDR3: TGTGCCAGCAGCCACGGCGGTTACGAGCAGTTCTTC. Translating gives CASSHGGYEQFF. Full variable domain (remainder filled in from reference TRBV11-2 and TRBJ2-1): EAGVAQSPRYKIIEKRQSVAFWCNPISGHATLYWYQQILGQGPKLLIQFQNNGVVDDSQLPKDRFSAERLKGVDSTLKIQPAKLEDSAVYLCASSHGGYEQFFGPGTRLTVL.

CDR3 loop: CASSYLPDDSQNEQFF. The CDR3, as DNA: TGTGCCAGCAGTTACCTACCGGACGACTCCCAAAATGAGCAGTTCTTC. The chain uses TRBV6-5 and TRBJ2-1; D call uncertain. Germline V lookup: CDR1 MNHEY, CDR2 SVGAGI. The CDR3 is made up of 16 amino acids. The germline V and J ends were trimmed by 2 bases and 7 bases, with 18 bases remaining between them.

The CDR3 protein is CASSGQGYSPLHF. DNA for the CDR3: TGTGCCAGCTCCGGACAGGGGTACTCACCCCTCCACTTT. The chain couples TRBV5-6 to TRBJ1-6; 9 bases fit TRBD1. J lost 10 bases, V lost 7 bases, and 6 bases had no gene match. The germline gives CDR1 SGHDT, CDR2 YYEEEE. The CDR3 is 13 amino acids.

This clone was picked up one time. The J gene is TRBJ2-2, the V gene TRBV2, with a weak D call TRBD2 (6 bases). This CDR3 is 14 amino acids long. Germline V lookup: CDR1 SNHLY, CDR2 FYNNEI. The V gene lost 6 bases and the J gene lost 9 bases, with 17 bases spanning the gap. The CDR3 nucleotides are TGTGCCAGCAGCCCAACGGGGGAGGCTAGGGAGCTGTTTTTT. This translates into CASSPTGEARELFF.

This clone appeared a single time. The V call is TRBV2, the J call TRBJ2-5; a weak D match, TRBD1 (6 bases). V lost 9 bases and J 0 bases, leaving 20 bases between the germline ends. This CDR3 has 16 residues. Germline CDR1 and CDR2: SNHLY and FYNNEI. The CDR3 region is CAREGTGMGHQETQYF. Here the CDR3 DNA reads TGTGCCAGAGAAGGAACAGGGATGGGGCACCAAGAGACCCAGTACTTC.

The chain couples TRBV10-2 to TRBJ1-3, with D hard to call. Deletions cut 3 bases from V and 4 bases from J, with 13 bases between. This CDR3 region has 15 residues. The germline gives CDR1 WSHSY, CDR2 SAAADI. Here the CDR3 DNA reads TGCGCCAGCAGTGATAAACAGTTTCGGGGAAACACCATATATTTT. Amino acid sequence: CASSDKQFRGNTIYF.

The chain combines TRBV5-6 with TRBJ2-5; no clear D. Germline CDR1 SGHDT, CDR2 YYEEEE. V was trimmed by 1 base and J by 0 bases, leaving 10 bases between them. This CDR3 has 15 residues. DNA of the CDR3: TGTGCCAGCAGCTTGTGGGTCAGCGACCAAGAGACCCAGTACTTC. Amino acid sequence: CASSLWVSDQETQYF.

The chain has TRBV9 and TRBJ2-4; TRBD1 agrees at 9 bases. Germline V gene sequence: CDR1 SGDLS, CDR2 YYNGEE. J lost 6 bases, V lost 4 bases, and 8 bases had no gene match. This CDR3 comprises 15 residues. CDR3 residues: CASSPHRGPGNIQYF. The CDR3 DNA follows: TGTGCCAGCAGCCCCCACAGGGGGCCGGGAAACATTCAGTACTTC.

The gene calls are TRBV30 and TRBJ2-1; possibly TRBD2 for D (6 bases). The CDR3 has 14 residues. Trimming left V 3 bases short and J 5 bases short, with 14 bases between. Germline CDR1 is GTSNPN and CDR2 is SVGIG (reference sequence). The CDR3 nucleotides read TGTGCCTGGAGCTGGGACTTGGGGGACAATGAGCAGTTCTTC. Translating it yields CAWSWDLGDNEQFF.

The rearrangement links TRBV7-2 to TRBJ1-5; D uncertain. Germline V gene sequence: CDR1 SGHTA, CDR2 FQGNSA. V gave up 2 bases and J gave up 0 bases, with 5 bases separating them. This CDR3 has 14 residues. The CDR3 DNA sequence: TGTGCCAGCAGCTTATCATATAGCAATCAGCCCCAGCATTTT. This translates into CASSLSYSNQPQHF.